The clone carrying this T cell receptor (beta chain) was counted once. Per the authors' pipeline: Estimates of nucleated cell counts were drawn from the amplification of reference gene primers. Sequencing was performed with immunoSEQ multiplex PCR; in TCRdb, only in-frame clones are kept and a portion is missing. V and J calls and clone size are those listed in that table; D and trimming were worked out from the DNA. The sample yields approximately 190,000 clones, around four fifths seen once. This sample is drawn from a study of blood T cell repertoires in COVID-19. The ends were cut back, 2 bases at V and 2 bases at J, with 10 bases in the middle. This CDR3 spans 14 amino acids. Germline CDR1 MNHEY, CDR2 SMNVEV (reference sequence).

This rearrangement joins TRBV27 to TRBJ2-7; TRBD1 might be the D (5 bases). Material: peripheral blood. This TCR derives from a man aged 30 to 39 with active or convalescent COVID-19. CDR3 in amino acids: CASSLDSRTYEQYF. The CDR3 DNA reads TGTGCCAGCAGTTTAGACAGCCGCACCTACGAGCAGTACTTC.